The present entry profiles one TCR beta chain with its context. Its specificity is not known. The sample belongs to a study of OX40 agonist ivuxolimab in advanced cancers. Background on the study: The mean age was 60 years, ranging from 23 to 79, with approximately 83% of participants male.

Study-wide findings and caveats: Certain nonresponders additionally had low normalized T-cell clonal expansion. Antigen specificity was not determined for the expanded peripheral T cells.

No patient had autoimmune disease or received systemic immunosuppression. In germline, CDR1 is MNHEY, CDR2 SMNVEV (reference sequence). V dropped 3 bases and J dropped 10; count of bases not matched to a gene: 6. This CDR3 spans 14 amino acids. Here immunoSEQ multiplex PCR was the method, and the copy in TCRdb shows in-frame clones only, minus some. The sample has over 70,000 clones, approximately 90% seen once. This chain uses TRBV27 with TRBJ1-6; TRBD1 matches 7 bases. The source is an adult with an advanced solid tumor such as melanoma, head and neck, liver or kidney cancer. The specimen comprised CD4+ or CD8+ T cells sorted from blood, sampled in a trial of the OX40 agonist ivuxolimab. CDR3 protein: CASSFEGAWSPLHF. CDR3 DNA: TGTGCCAGCAGTTTCGAGGGGGCCTGGTCACCCCTCCACTTT.